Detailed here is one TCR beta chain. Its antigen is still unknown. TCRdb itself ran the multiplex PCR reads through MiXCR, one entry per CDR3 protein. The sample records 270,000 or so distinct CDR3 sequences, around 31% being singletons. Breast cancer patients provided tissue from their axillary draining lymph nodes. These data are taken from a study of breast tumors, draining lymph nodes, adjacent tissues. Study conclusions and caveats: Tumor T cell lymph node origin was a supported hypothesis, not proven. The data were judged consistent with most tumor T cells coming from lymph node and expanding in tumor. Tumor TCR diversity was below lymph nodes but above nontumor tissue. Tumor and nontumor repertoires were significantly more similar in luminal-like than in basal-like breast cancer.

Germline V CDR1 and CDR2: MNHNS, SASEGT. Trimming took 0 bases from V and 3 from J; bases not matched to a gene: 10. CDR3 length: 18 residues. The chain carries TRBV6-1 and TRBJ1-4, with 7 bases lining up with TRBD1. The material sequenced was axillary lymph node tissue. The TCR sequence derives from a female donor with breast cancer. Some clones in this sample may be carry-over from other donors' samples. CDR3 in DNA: TGTGCCAGCAGTGAAGCGTGGACAGGAGGCGGGTCTAATGAAAAACTGTTTTTT. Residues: CASSEAWTGGGSNEKLFF.